What follows are 2 T cell receptor beta chains derived from one specimen sequenced in a study of cytomegalovirus exposure and HLA in healthy donors. In the PCR, 60 Vbeta and 13 Jbeta primers were used. Clones were read by immunoSEQ multiplex PCR, and TCRdb kept only the in-frame ones, dropping some. Here the sample spans 75,000 to 90,000 clones, roughly 80% being singletons. The material sequenced was PBMCs. These receptors all come from a middle-aged man in good health and CMV-seronegative.

The chain has TRBV12-5 and TRBJ2-6; D call uncertain. The CDR3 runs to 13 residues. The ends were cut back, 1 base at V and 4 bases at J, with 2 bases in the middle. From germline, CDR1 is LGHNT and CDR2 FRNRAP. CDR3 residues: CASGLAGANVLTF. The CDR3 DNA reads TGTGCTAGTGGTTTGGCAGGGGCCAACGTCCTGACTTTC.

The chain has TRBV28 and TRBJ1-1; the D is unclear. The CDR3 is 13 residues long. The V end lost 7 bases, the J end lost 5 bases, and 14 bases lay between the germline ends. Per the germline V gene, CDR1 is MDHEN and CDR2 is SYDVKM. This CDR3 is CASTLQRYTEAFF. As DNA, the CDR3 is TGTGCCAGCACCTTACAACGATATACTGAAGCTTTCTTT.